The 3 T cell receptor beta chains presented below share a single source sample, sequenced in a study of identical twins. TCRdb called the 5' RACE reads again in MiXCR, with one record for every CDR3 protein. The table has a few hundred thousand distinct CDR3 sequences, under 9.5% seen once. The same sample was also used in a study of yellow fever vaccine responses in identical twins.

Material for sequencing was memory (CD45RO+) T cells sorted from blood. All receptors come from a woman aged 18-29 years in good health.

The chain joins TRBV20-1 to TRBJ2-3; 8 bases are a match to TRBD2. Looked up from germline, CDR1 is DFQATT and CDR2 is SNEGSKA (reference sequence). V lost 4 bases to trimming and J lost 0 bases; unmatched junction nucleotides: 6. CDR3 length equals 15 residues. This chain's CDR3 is CSAMSGGTSTDTQYF. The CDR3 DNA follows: TGCAGTGCTATGAGCGGGGGAACTAGCACAGATACGCAGTATTTT.

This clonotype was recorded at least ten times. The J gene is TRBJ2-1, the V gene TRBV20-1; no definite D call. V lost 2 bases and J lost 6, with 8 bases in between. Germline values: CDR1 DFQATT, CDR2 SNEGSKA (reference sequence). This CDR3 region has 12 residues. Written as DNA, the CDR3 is TGCAGTGCTAGACCCAGCCCCAATGAGCAGTTCTTC. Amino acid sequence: CSARPSPNEQFF.

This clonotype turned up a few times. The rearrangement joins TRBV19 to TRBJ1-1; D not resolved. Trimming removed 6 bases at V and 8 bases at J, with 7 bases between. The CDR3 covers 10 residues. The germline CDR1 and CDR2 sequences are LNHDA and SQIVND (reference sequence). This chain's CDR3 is CASSRGEAFF. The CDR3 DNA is TGTGCCAGTAGCCGTGGAGAAGCTTTCTTT. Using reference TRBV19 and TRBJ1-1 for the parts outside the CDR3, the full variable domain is DGGITQSPKYLFRKEGQNVTLSCEQNLNHDAMYWYRQDPGQGLRLIYYSQIVNDFQKGDIAEGYSVSREKKESFPLTVTSAQKNPTAFYLCASSRGEAFFGQGTRLTVV.